These T cell receptor beta chains were read from a single sample in a study of blood T cell repertoires in COVID-19. Sequencing was performed with immunoSEQ multiplex PCR; in TCRdb, only in-frame clones are kept and a portion is missing. The data hold 150,000 to 200,000 clones, with about 86% observed a single time. The sample was peripheral blood. The receptor set was obtained from a woman aged 60-70 years with COVID-19, enrolled during active disease. CDR3s include the opening cysteine and the closing phenylalanine or tryptophan. A D gene is named only where the DNA matches it firmly.

J gene	D gene	V gene	CDR3 DNA	CDR3 protein
TRBJ1-4	.	TRBV5-1	TGCGCCAGCACCTCGGGGGGGAGTGCAACTAATGAAAAACTGTTTTTT	CASTSGGSATNEKLFF
TRBJ1-4	.	TRBV30	TGTGCCTGGAGTCTGACGGGTCCCCCTAATGAAAAACTGTTTTTT	CAWSLTGPPNEKLFF
TRBJ2-5	.	TRBV6-2/TRBV6-3	TGTGCCAGCAGTCGATACAGGGGGGGACAAGAGACCCAGTACTTC	CASSRYRGGQETQYF
TRBJ2-7	TRBD2	TRBV6-1	TGTGCCAGCAGTGAAGTAATCTTTAGGGGACTAGCGGGAGGAAAGGGTTACGAGCAGTACTTC	CASSEVIFRGLAGGKGYEQYF
TRBJ1-5	.	TRBV6-2/TRBV6-3	TGTGCCAGCAGTTCTCAAACAGGGATGAGCAATCAGCCCCAGCATTTT	CASSSQTGMSNQPQHF
TRBJ2-7	.	TRBV18	TGTGCCAGCTCACCACCATCAGGGGTAGTACCCTACGAGCAGTACTTC	CASSPPSGVVPYEQYF
TRBJ2-7	TRBD2	TRBV6-2/TRBV6-3	TGTGCCAGCAGTAAGGGGACTAGCGGGGCCTACGAGCAGTACTTC	CASSKGTSGAYEQYF
TRBJ2-5	TRBD2	TRBV7-3	TGTGCCAGCAGCTTAAATGGACTAGCGGGGCAAGAGACCCAGTACTTC	CASSLNGLAGQETQYF
TRBJ2-1	TRBD2	TRBV5-1	TGCGCCAGCAGCTTAGGACTAGCGGCTAACAATGAGCAGTTCTTC	CASSLGLAANNEQFF
TRBJ1-5	TRBD1	TRBV19	TGTGCTTACTTCATAGGACAGGGGGCAGGTCAGCCCCAGCATTTT	CAYFIGQGAGQPQHF
TRBJ1-6	TRBD1	TRBV7-2	TGTGCCAGCAGCTTGGGCCGGGACAGAACCCACTTT	CASSLGRDRTHF
TRBJ1-2	.	TRBV6-2/TRBV6-3	TGTGCCAGCAGTTACACCAGGGGTCTCCTTGATGGCTACACCTTC	CASSYTRGLLDGYTF
TRBJ1-2	.	TRBV11-2	TGTGCCAGCAGTCCCTCGGGGGGGCTAGACTATGGCTACACCTTC	CASSPSGGLDYGYTF
TRBJ2-1	TRBD2	TRBV5-1	TGCGCCAGCAGCTTGTTGCGAGCGGGAGGGGGCAATGAGCAGTTCTTC	CASSLLRAGGGNEQFF
TRBJ1-1	.	TRBV7-9	TGTGCCCTCCAAGAGAGGACAGATGAAGCTTTCTTT	CALQERTDEAFF
TRBJ2-7	TRBD1	TRBV6-5	TGTGCCAGCAGTTACTCCCGGACAGGAAACTCCTACGAGCAGTACTTC	CASSYSRTGNSYEQYF
TRBJ1-5	TRBD1	TRBV7-2	TGTGCCAGCAGCCCCCCAGGGGGCGAAAGTCAGCCCCAGCATTTT	CASSPPGGESQPQHF
TRBJ2-7	.	TRBV6-5	TGTGCCAGCAGTTACGTTCCAGGCTACGAGCAGTACTTC	CASSYVPGYEQYF
TRBJ2-1	.	TRBV7-2	TGTGCCAGCAGCCGCTCCCCGGGCAGGGGAGACAATGAGCAGTTCTTC	CASSRSPGRGDNEQFF
TRBJ1-2	TRBD1	TRBV19	TGTGCCAGTAGTATCACCGGACAGGGGAATTATGGCTACACCTTC	CASSITGQGNYGYTF
TRBJ2-1	.	TRBV25-1	TGTGCCAGCAGGACAGTGATGAATGAGCAGTTCTTC	CASRTVMNEQFF
TRBJ1-1	.	TRBV2	TGTGCCAGCATTCTAGATCTCGGTGAAGCTTTCTTT	CASILDLGEAFF
TRBJ2-7	TRBD1	TRBV11-2	TGTGCCAGCAGCTATGGGACAGGGGGCTACGAGCAGTACTTC	CASSYGTGGYEQYF
TRBJ1-2	.	TRBV9	TGTGCCAGCAGCGTAGTGTCAAACTATGGCTACACCTTC	CASSVVSNYGYTF
TRBJ2-1	TRBD2	TRBV30	TGTGCCTGGGAGGGACTAGCGGATTACAATGAGCAGTTCTTC	CAWEGLADYNEQFF
TRBJ1-2	.	TRBV19	TGTGCCAGTAGTATAAGGTCGGGGCAGGGGAATGGCTACACCTTC	CASSIRSGQGNGYTF